A single sample gave rise to the 18 T cell receptor beta chains below, sequenced in a study of vaccination effects on CD4 cells after COVID-19. Sequencing used immunoSEQ multiplex PCR; TCRdb keeps in-frame clones, though not all of them. The sample lists 28,000 or so clones, more than 60% occurring once. Using viral peptide pools, the ViraFEST assay grew out antigen-specific CD4+ T cells prior to sequencing. After around 10 days in culture, the CD4+ T cells were isolated. Either the mRNA-1273 or the BNT162b2 vaccine was given to participants as two doses. The antigens these receptors bind are not known. This sample comprised CD4+ T cells from PBMCs cultured with HCoV-NL63 spike peptides, obtained after COVID-19 vaccination. These receptors were obtained from a human donor who received a COVID-19 vaccine.

The V and J genes are TRBV2 and TRBJ2-7; 11 positions agree with TRBD2. The germline CDR1 and CDR2 sequences are SNHLY and FYNNEI. The CDR3 is 13 amino acids. The junction had 3 bases not matched to a gene; V was cut back by 8 bases and J by 3 bases. The CDR3 here is CASASGGRYEQYF. The CDR3, as DNA: TGTGCCAGCGCTAGCGGGGGGCGCTACGAGCAGTACTTC. The entire variable domain, with the rest obtained from reference TRBV2 and TRBJ2-7, is as follows: EPEVTQTPSHQVTQMGQEVILRCVPISNHLYFYWYRQILGQKVEFLVSFYNNEISEKSEIFDDQFSVERPDGSNFTLKIRSTKLEDSAMYFCASASGGRYEQYFGPGTRLTVT.

The chain has TRBV5-1 and TRBJ2-1; no reliable D call. Germline loops: CDR1 SGHRS, CDR2 YFSETQ. CDR3 length: 13 amino acids. V was pared by 3 bases and J by 7 bases, with 11 bases between. The CDR3, as DNA: TGCGCCAGCAGCTCTGGCGAAATGAATGAGCAGTTCTTC. Translating gives CASSSGEMNEQFF. The variable domain in full, with the rest retrieved from reference TRBV5-1 and TRBJ2-1, is KAGVTQTPRYLIKTRGQQVTLSCSPISGHRSVSWYQQTPGQGLQFLFEYFSETQRNKGNFPGRFSGRQFSNSRSEMNVSTLELGDSALYLCASSSGEMNEQFFGPGTRLTVL.

The V and J genes are TRBV10-1 and TRBJ2-2, with D perhaps matching TRBD1 (6 bases). Germline CDR1 and CDR2: WNHNN and SYGVQD (reference sequence). The ends were cut back, 6 bases at V and 7 bases at J, with 12 bases in the middle. CDR3 size: 13 residues. CDR3: CASRFQGNGELFF. The CDR3 DNA is TGCGCCAGCAGGTTTCAGGGGAACGGGGAGCTGTTTTTT.

The V gene is TRBV5-1, the J gene TRBJ1-2; a possible D gene is TRBD1 (6 bases). V lost 2 bases to trimming and J lost 8 bases, with 10 bases between them. CDR3 length: 12 residues. CDR1 and CDR2 (germline): SGHRS, YFSETQ. The CDR3 coding sequence is TGCGCCAGCAGCTTTGGGGACACCGGCTACACCTTC. Protein sequence: CASSFGDTGYTF.

V gene TRBV7-9 combines with J gene TRBJ2-7; D gene ambiguous. V lost 6 bases and J 2 bases, leaving 8 bases between the germline ends. The CDR3 consists of 12 residues. Per the germline V gene, CDR1 is SEHNR and CDR2 is FQNEAQ (reference sequence). The CDR3 is CASRSDTYEQYF. The CDR3 DNA follows: TGTGCCAGCAGGTCAGATACCTACGAGCAGTACTTC. Combining the CDR3 with reference TRBV7-9 and TRBJ2-7 gives the whole variable domain DTGVSQNPRHKITKRGQNVTFRCDPISEHNRLYWYRQTLGQGPEFLTYFQNEAQLEKSRLLSDRFSAERPKGSFSTLEIQRTEQGDSAMYLCASRSDTYEQYFGPGTRLTVT.

This clone was observed once. The V and J genes are TRBV29-1 and TRBJ2-1, with 13 bases lining up with TRBD2. J was trimmed by 14 bases and V by 7 bases; bases with no gene match: 17. Germline loops: CDR1 SQVTM, CDR2 ANQGSEA. This CDR3 contains 15 residues. CDR3 amino acids: CSATPTSGRAVTEFF. CDR3 nucleotides: TGCAGCGCCACTCCAACTAGCGGGAGGGCCGTAACCGAGTTCTTC.

The chain couples TRBV3-1 (or the pseudogene TRBV3-2) to TRBJ2-3; D call uncertain. This CDR3 comprises 13 residues. Germline CDR1 is LGHDT and CDR2 is YNNKEL (reference sequence). V gave up 5 bases and J gave up 6 bases, with 12 bases separating them. CDR3 region: CASSWTPSDTQYF. Here the CDR3 DNA reads TGTGCCAGCAGCTGGACCCCATCGGATACGCAGTATTTT.

Turning to this clone: The junction departs from the called germline gene at one end, perhaps through a read error. V usage is TRBV6-5 and J usage is TRBJ1-1, with 9 nucleotides matching TRBD1. Germline assignment: CDR1 MNHEY and CDR2 SVGAGI. The CDR3 has 15 amino acids. DNA of the CDR3: TGTGCCAGCAGAGGCCTCGGACAGGGGAACAATGAAGCTTTCTTT. Translation gives CASRGLGQGNNEAFF.

The chain combines TRBV6-5 with TRBJ1-1; D is possibly TRBD1 (5 bases). Germline-derived CDR1 and CDR2 are MNHEY and SVGAGI. Trimming stripped 0 bases from V and 6 bases from J, with 14 bases between. The CDR3 has 15 amino acids. The CDR3 nucleotides read TGTGCCAGCAGTTACTCGTTAAGGGCGGGGGCTGAAGCTTTCTTT. Translation gives CASSYSLRAGAEAFF.

The chain employs TRBV7-9 and TRBJ1-1; no clear D gene. This CDR3 spans 13 amino acids. Germline V gives CDR1 SEHNR, CDR2 FQNEAQ (reference sequence). Deletions cut 5 bases from V and 5 bases from J, with 12 bases between. DNA of the CDR3: TGTGCCAGCAGCAAACGGGCTGTTACTGAAGCTTTCTTT. Translated: CASSKRAVTEAFF.

This sequence joins TRBV18 and TRBJ2-6, with 9 bases lining up with TRBD1. The CDR3 has 18 amino acids. In germline, CDR1 is KGHSH, CDR2 LQKENI. Trimming cost V 3 bases and J 0 bases; bases outside gene matches: 6. Here the CDR3 DNA reads TGTGCCAGCTCACCCCAGACAGGGGGAAACTCTGGGGCCAACGTCCTGACTTTC. This sequence encodes CASSPQTGGNSGANVLTF. Full variable domain (rest looked up from reference TRBV18 and TRBJ2-6): NAGVMQNPRHLVRRRGQEARLRCSPMKGHSHVYWYRQLPEEGLKFMVYLQKENIIDESGMPKERFSAEFPKEGPSILRIQQVVRGDSAAYFCASSPQTGGNSGANVLTFGAGSRLTVL.

The genes are TRBV11-3 and TRBJ2-3, with D unclear. CDR1 and CDR2 (germline): SGHNT, YENEEA. The CDR3 contains 14 residues. Trimming removed 5 bases at V and 3 bases at J, with 12 bases between. Here the CDR3 reads CASSLGYGTDTQYF. The CDR3 DNA follows: TGTGCCAGCAGCCTAGGGTACGGAACAGATACGCAGTATTTT.

This chain joins TRBV4-1 and TRBJ2-7; the D gene is possibly TRBD1 (5 bases). CDR1 is MGHRA, CDR2 YSYEKL, per germline. The CDR3 totals 14 residues. Trimming took 4 bases from V and 1 from J, leaving 11 bases between them. The CDR3 nucleotides read TGCGCCAGCAGCCCATTACAGGTATCCTACGAGCAGTACTTC. Protein: CASSPLQVSYEQYF.

The V gene is TRBV5-6, the J gene TRBJ2-7; 9 nucleotides line up with TRBD1. The V and J ends lost 4 bases and 6 bases, in that order; junction bases with no gene match: 8. Germline CDR1 and CDR2: SGHDT and YYEEEE. This CDR3 contains 14 residues. CDR3 bases: TGTGCCAGCAGCCGCCCGACAGGGGGAGGCGAGCAGTACTTC. This codes for CASSRPTGGGEQYF.

The chain couples TRBV5-1 to TRBJ1-5; TRBD1 matches at 7 bases. CDR3 size: 14 residues. The junction had 4 bases not matched to a gene; V was cut back by 0 bases and J by 7 bases. Germline CDR1 is SGHRS and CDR2 is YFSETQ. The CDR3 DNA reads as TGCGCCAGCAGCTTGGGGGACAGATGGCAGCCCCAGCATTTT. Its protein is CASSLGDRWQPQHF. The complete variable domain, with remaining parts taken from reference TRBV5-1 and TRBJ1-5, reads KAGVTQTPRYLIKTRGQQVTLSCSPISGHRSVSWYQQTPGQGLQFLFEYFSETQRNKGNFPGRFSGRQFSNSRSEMNVSTLELGDSALYLCASSLGDRWQPQHFGDGTRLSIL.

The CDR3 sequence: CASGLAYSNQPQHF. CDR3 bases: TGTGCTAGTGGTTTGGCTTATAGCAATCAGCCCCAGCATTTT. The rearrangement uses TRBV12-5 and TRBJ1-5; no reliable D call. Trimming stripped 1 base from V and 0 bases from J, with 4 bases between. The CDR3 runs to 14 residues. Germline loops: CDR1 LGHNT, CDR2 FRNRAP.

The chain employs TRBV11-2 and TRBJ2-7; 11 nucleotides match TRBD2. The V and J ends lost 0 bases and 2 bases, in that order; junction bases with no gene match: 3. CDR1 is SGHAT and CDR2 is FQNNGV in the germline V gene. The CDR3 consists of 16 residues. The CDR3 nucleotides read TGTGCCAGCAGCTTAGATAAACTAGCGGGAGCCTACGAGCAGTACTTC. As protein: CASSLDKLAGAYEQYF. The whole variable domain, filled in from reference TRBV11-2 and TRBJ2-7, reads EAGVAQSPRYKIIEKRQSVAFWCNPISGHATLYWYQQILGQGPKLLIQFQNNGVVDDSQLPKDRFSAERLKGVDSTLKIQPAKLEDSAVYLCASSLDKLAGAYEQYFGPGTRLTVT.

V usage is TRBV6-2 or TRBV6-3 and J usage is TRBJ2-2; 8 bases match TRBD2. Trimming took 4 bases from V and 1 from J; bases not matched to a gene: 5. This CDR3 contains 16 residues. In germline, CDR1 is MNHEY, CDR2 SVGEGT. CDR3 DNA sequence: TGTGCCAGCAGTTCGGAGCGGGGGTGGAACACCGGGGAGCTGTTTTTT. Its protein product is CASSSERGWNTGELFF.